This TCR beta chain was documented in a study of T cells after yellow fever vaccination. TCRdb re-called the 5' RACE reads with MiXCR, one entry per CDR3 protein. This table holds approximately 450,000 distinct CDR3 sequences, roughly a sixth found once. This clonotype showed up many times. This CDR3 comprises 13 residues. Trimming took 6 bases from V and 8 from J; bases not matched to a gene: 9. This chain links TRBV12-3 or TRBV12-4 with TRBJ1-1; 7 bases are shared with TRBD1. This specimen was PBMCs, taken before the yellow fever booster vaccination. This clonotype was sampled from a man aged 18 to 29 who received the YFV17D yellow fever vaccine. The CDR3 is CASSLDRTTEAFF. CDR3 bases: TGTGCCAGCAGCCTGGACAGGACGACCGAAGCTTTCTTT.